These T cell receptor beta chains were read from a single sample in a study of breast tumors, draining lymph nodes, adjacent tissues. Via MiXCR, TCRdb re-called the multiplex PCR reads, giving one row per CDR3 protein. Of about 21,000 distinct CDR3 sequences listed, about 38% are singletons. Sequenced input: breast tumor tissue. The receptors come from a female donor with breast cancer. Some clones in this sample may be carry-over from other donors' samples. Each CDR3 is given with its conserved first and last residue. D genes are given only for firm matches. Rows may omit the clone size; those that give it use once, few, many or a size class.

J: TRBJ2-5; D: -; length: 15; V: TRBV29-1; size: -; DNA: TGCAGCGTTGAAGAGTTGGGGTCCCGCCAAGAGACCCAGTACTTC; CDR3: CSVEELGSRQETQYF
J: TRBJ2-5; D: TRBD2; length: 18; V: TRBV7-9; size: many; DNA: TGTGCCAGCAGCTTAGGGCGACTAGCGGGAGGACTCCAAGAGACCCAGTACTTC; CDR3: CASSLGRLAGGLQETQYF
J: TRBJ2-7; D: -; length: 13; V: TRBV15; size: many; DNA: TGTGCCACCAGCAGGAAGGGGGCCTACGAGCAGTACTTC; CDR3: CATSRKGAYEQYF
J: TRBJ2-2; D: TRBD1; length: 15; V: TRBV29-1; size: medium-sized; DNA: TGCAGCGTCCACGGGACAGGAAAAAACACCGGGGAGCTGTTTTTT; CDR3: CSVHGTGKNTGELFF
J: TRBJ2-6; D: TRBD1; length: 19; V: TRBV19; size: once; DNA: TGTGCCAGTAGTATAGCTCTCACCGGGACAGGGTCTGGGGCCAACGTCCTGACTTTC; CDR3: CASSIALTGTGSGANVLTF
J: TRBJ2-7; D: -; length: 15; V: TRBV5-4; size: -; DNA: TGTGCCAGCACCCATGCACGGGGGGCCTCCTACGAGCAGTACTTC; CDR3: CASTHARGASYEQYF
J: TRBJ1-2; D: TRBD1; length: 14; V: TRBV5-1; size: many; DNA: TGCGCCAGCACATCACTCAGGGGGAACTATGGCTACACCTTC; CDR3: CASTSLRGNYGYTF
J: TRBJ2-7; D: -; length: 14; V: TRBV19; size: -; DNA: TGTGCCAGTAGTATTCTAATCAGTGGCTACGAGCAGTACTTC; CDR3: CASSILISGYEQYF
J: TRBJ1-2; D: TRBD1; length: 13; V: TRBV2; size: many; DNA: TGTGCCAGCAGTTTCGGGACAGGGGATGGCTACACCTTC; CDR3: CASSFGTGDGYTF
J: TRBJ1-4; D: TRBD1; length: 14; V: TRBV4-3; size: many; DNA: TGCGCCAGCAGCCTGGGACAGGCTAATGAAAAACTGTTTTTT; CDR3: CASSLGQANEKLFF